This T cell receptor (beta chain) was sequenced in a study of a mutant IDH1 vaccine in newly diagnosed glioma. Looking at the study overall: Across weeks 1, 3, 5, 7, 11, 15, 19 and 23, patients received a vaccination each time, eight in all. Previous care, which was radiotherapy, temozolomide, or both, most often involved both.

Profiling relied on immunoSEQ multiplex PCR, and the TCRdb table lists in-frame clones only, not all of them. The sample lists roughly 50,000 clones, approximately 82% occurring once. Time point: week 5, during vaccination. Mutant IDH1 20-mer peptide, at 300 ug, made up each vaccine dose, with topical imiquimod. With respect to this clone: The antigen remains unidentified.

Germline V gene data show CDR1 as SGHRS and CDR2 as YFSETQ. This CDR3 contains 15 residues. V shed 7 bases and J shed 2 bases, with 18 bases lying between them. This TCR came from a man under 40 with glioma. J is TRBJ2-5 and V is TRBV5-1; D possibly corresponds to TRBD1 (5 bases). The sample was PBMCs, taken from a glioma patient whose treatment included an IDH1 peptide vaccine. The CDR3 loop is CASGERGQNQETQYF. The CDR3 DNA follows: TGCGCCAGCGGCGAAAGGGGTCAGAATCAAGAGACCCAGTACTTC.